This paragraph reports one T cell receptor (beta chain). Its antigen remains unidentified. CDR1 and CDR2 (germline): SGHRS, YFSETQ. Unmatched junction bases numbered 1, after V lost 2 bases and J lost 4 bases. The CDR3 contains 15 residues. This entry comes from a study of spatial heterogeneity in lung cancer. Overall study: Matched bulk RNA-seq gave a T cell module score that correlated strongly with tumor-region TCR transcript counts. Study outcomes and limitations: For tumor T cells, estimated coverage reached only approximately 7% (alpha) and around 13% (beta). How many expanded intratumoral alpha and beta TCRs were present tracked the tumor mutation count, which was a count of nonsynonymous mutations.

TCRdb processed the 5' RACE reads anew with MiXCR; each CDR3 protein has one entry. The data hold about 9,500 distinct CDR3 sequences, with about 9% observed a single time. Time point noted: sample taken at primary tumor resection. Patients with untreated early-stage non-small cell lung cancer, numbering some 72, were the donors. Whole RNA, which was extracted from tumor, nontumor lung tissue or frozen PBMC, was sequenced without any cell sorting. The rearrangement joins TRBV5-1 to TRBJ2-3, with TRBD2 matching over 13 bases. Sequencing was performed on lung tumor tissue, taken at surgery. The clonotype was recovered from a female donor with early-stage non-small cell lung cancer. CDR3 protein: CASSFTSGGADTQYF. In nucleotides, the CDR3 is TGCGCCAGCAGCTTCACTAGCGGGGGGGCAGATACGCAGTATTTT.